Listed below are T cell receptor beta chains from one sample, sequenced in a study of blood T cell repertoires in COVID-19. Only in-frame clones appear in the TCRdb table, and some are missing; sequencing was by immunoSEQ multiplex PCR. Of some 250,000 clones in the sample, approximately 86% were seen once. The sample was peripheral blood. The receptor set was obtained from a woman aged 25 to 45 with acute or convalescent COVID-19. The CDR3 runs from the conserved cysteine through the conserved F or W.

>TRBJ2-3|TRBV7-8
CASSPRTASGSSTDTQYF
>TRBJ2-7|TRBV5-8
CASSLARKTSGNHEQYF
>TRBJ2-1|TRBV7-9
CASSSSSGVAVSSYNEQFF
>TRBJ2-3|TRBV21-1
CASWETSGLYTDTQYF
>TRBJ2-3|TRBV10-3
CAISERGTSVGDTQYF
>TRBJ2-3|TRBV5-1
CASSRVGGRVGTDTQYF
>TRBJ1-5|TRBV27
CASSLQPYSNQPQHF
>TRBJ2-2|TRBV27
CASSLPTLSGGSTGELFF
>TRBJ1-5|TRBV30
CACQSREGGLPQHF
>TRBJ1-5|TRBV4-1
CASSHTTGGSSQPQHF
>TRBJ1-2|TRBV27
CATSTSAGVYGYTF
>TRBJ2-2|TRBV6-5
CASSYNGPGELFF
>TRBJ1-6|TRBV11-2
CASSPTGPVNSPLHF
>TRBJ2-6|TRBV19
CASSIGRQARSGANVLTF
>TRBJ2-7|TRBV27
CASGVRGFDEQYF
>TRBJ1-6|TRBV19
CASSYRPNSPLHF
>TRBJ1-1|TRBV7-2
CASSLLQGYTEAFF
>TRBJ2-2|TRBV27
CASSTRQGNTGELFF
>TRBJ2-7|TRBV6-1
CASSVQAGLAGMSSYEQYF
>TRBJ1-5|TRBV19
CASNLFQVGNQPQHF
>TRBJ2-7|TRBV19
CASSIGQGTYEQYF
>TRBJ2-1|TRBV20-1
CSAGGGDEQFF
>TRBJ1-6|TRBV7-2
CASRPPEGGGSPLHF
>TRBJ2-5|TRBV15
CATSRAGGERQGTQYF
>TRBJ1-2|TRBV27
CASRNVGGRSGGYTF
>TRBJ2-1|TRBV6-5
CASSRDAEAYNEQFF
>TRBJ2-7|TRBV30
CAWRLSVNEQYF
>TRBJ1-4|TRBV7-9
CASSKGRIGEKLFF
>TRBJ1-5|TRBV19
CASQGGNQPQHF
>TRBJ1-5|TRBV11-2
CASSLDAGTAYQPQHF
>TRBJ2-3|TRBV25-1
CASSKNRDRVDKDTQYF
>TRBJ1-5|TRBV12-3/TRBV12-4
CASSLVGSQPQHF